The 29 T cell receptor beta chains presented below share a single source sample, sequenced in a study of T-cell reconstitution after alpha-beta-depleted transplantation in children. As it was prepared, the TCRbeta library received unique molecular identifiers. One entry per CDR3 protein results from TCRdb running MiXCR on the PCR reads. Here the sample spans some 640,000 distinct CDR3 sequences, 16% being singletons. The specimen was PBMCs from the stem cell graft donor, collected from the stem cell graft. The source of these receptors is a human donor who donated a stem cell graft to a child with acute myeloid leukemia.

This clonotype occurred many times. The V call is TRBV4-2, the J call TRBJ2-3; D is unresolved. Germline-derived CDR1 and CDR2 are LGHNA and YNFKEQ. V was pared by 1 base and J by 0 bases, with 11 bases between. The CDR3 runs 16 residues. For the CDR3, the DNA is TGTGCCAGCAGCCAAGGCACAGCTCTTAGCACAGATACGCAGTATTTT. Translation: CASSQGTALSTDTQYF.

This rearrangement joins TRBV7-6 to TRBJ2-1, with D perhaps TRBD1 (6 bases). V shed 4 bases and J shed 6 bases, with 13 bases lying between them. This CDR3 comprises 14 residues. CDR1 SGHVS and CDR2 FNYEAQ come from the germline V gene. The CDR3 loop reads CASSSMGASNEQFF. The CDR3 DNA is TGTGCCAGCAGCTCTATGGGGGCTTCCAATGAGCAGTTCTTC.

This clonotype was counted at least ten times. The CDR3 nucleotides are TGCGCCAGCAGCCAAGGGAGGAACACTGAAGCTTTCTTT. Translating it yields CASSQGRNTEAFF. V is TRBV4-3 and J is TRBJ1-1, with D uncertain. The CDR3 covers 13 residues. CDR1 is LGHNA and CDR2 is YSLEER in the germline V gene. Trimming stripped 1 base from V and 1 base from J, with 4 bases between.

The rearrangement links TRBV6-5 to TRBJ2-7; D tentatively reads TRBD1 or TRBD2 (8 bases each). Germline V CDR1 and CDR2: MNHEY, SVGAGI. The V gene lost 4 bases and the J gene lost 7 bases, with 20 bases spanning the gap. The CDR3 has 15 residues. CDR3 nucleotides: TGTGCCAGCAGTTCCCCAGGACAGGGACTAGAGGAGCAGTACGTC. Its protein product is CASSSPGQGLEEQYV.

The chain links TRBV28 to TRBJ2-7; tentatively, D is TRBD2 (5 bases). The V gene's germline CDR1 is MDHEN and CDR2 SYDVKM. This CDR3 is 14 amino acids long. V was shortened by 9 bases and J by 0 bases, with 15 bases between the two germline ends. CDR3 loop: CARGPGILSYEQYF. The CDR3 DNA follows: TGTGCCAGGGGCCCCGGGATCCTCTCCTACGAGCAGTACTTC.

The rearrangement links TRBV15 to TRBJ1-1; D call uncertain. Per the germline V gene, CDR1 is LNHNV and CDR2 is YYDKDF (reference sequence). There are 14 residues in the CDR3. V lost 0 bases to trimming and J lost 0 bases, with 5 bases between them. The CDR3 DNA sequence: TGTGCCACCAGCAGAGACGGATTGAACACTGAAGCTTTCTTT. Translated, it gives CATSRDGLNTEAFF.

This chain joins TRBV7-9 and TRBJ2-7; weak D call: TRBD2 (6 bases). The CDR3 runs to 13 residues. Germline CDR1 is SEHNR and CDR2 is FQNEAQ (reference sequence). The CDR3 here is CTSSFGLPYEQYV. CDR3 bases: TGTACCAGCAGCTTCGGACTACCCTACGAGCAGTACGTC.

This clonotype was seen ten or more times. The V gene is TRBV12-3 or TRBV12-4, the J gene TRBJ2-1; the match to TRBD2 covers 7 bases. The CDR3 has 15 amino acids. J gave up 5 bases and V 0 bases, and 4 bases lay outside the gene matches. CDR3 nucleotide sequence: TGTGCCAGCAGTTTAGCATCGGGGGGAGACAATGAGCAGTTCTTC. Translated, it gives CASSLASGGDNEQFF.

A few counts support this clonotype. V and J are TRBV7-3 and TRBJ2-2; possible D gene TRBD1, 5 bases. Germline V gene lookup returns CDR1 SGHTA and CDR2 FQGTGA. V lost 5 bases and J lost 3, with 13 bases in between. The CDR3 has 15 residues. The CDR3 DNA follows: TGTGCCAGCAGCCCTAGGGGAACGGACACCGGGGAGCTGTTTTTT. This encodes CASSPRGTDTGELFF.

The sample holds many counts of this clonotype. The chain has TRBV6-5 and TRBJ1-5; possibly TRBD1 for D (6 bases). The CDR3 sequence is 13 residues long. The V end lost 6 bases, the J end lost 2 bases, and 8 bases lay between the germline ends. CDR1 is MNHEY and CDR2 is SVGAGI in the germline V gene. CDR3 coding DNA: TGTGCCAGCAGAAGACAGGGCAATCAGCCCCAGCATTTT. Protein: CASRRQGNQPQHF.

The chain couples TRBV18 to TRBJ1-2; D call uncertain. The V gene lost 3 bases and the J gene lost 6 bases, with 8 bases spanning the gap. CDR3 length equals 12 residues. Per the germline V gene, CDR1 is KGHSH and CDR2 is LQKENI. The CDR3 sequence: CASSPDNHGYTF. In DNA form, the CDR3 reads TGTGCCAGCTCACCCGACAACCATGGCTACACCTTC.

This clonotype was recorded once. V is TRBV7-8 and J is TRBJ1-2; D remains ambiguous. V was clipped by 5 bases and J by 1 base, with 20 bases between them. Looked up from germline, CDR1 is SGHVS and CDR2 is FQNEAQ. The CDR3 extends over 17 amino acids. CDR3 sequence: CASSPRSPRRGNYGYTF. As DNA, the CDR3 is TGTGCCAGCAGCCCTAGATCCCCTCGACGGGGTAACTATGGCTACACCTTC.

This clonotype was seen repeatedly, ten times or more. The chain recombines TRBV20-1 with TRBJ1-2; a weak D match, TRBD1 (5 bases). The CDR3 length is 13 residues. With 0 bases removed from V and 8 bases from J, the gap between germline ends came to 13 bases. Per the germline V gene, CDR1 is DFQATT and CDR2 is SNEGSKA (reference sequence). CDR3 region: CSARENQGVGYTF. The DNA of the CDR3 is TGCAGTGCTAGAGAGAATCAGGGTGTCGGCTACACCTTC.

Many counts were recorded for this clonotype. CDR3 bases: TGCAGTGCTAGTGGAAGGGGCAGTAATTCACCCCTCCACTTT. It yields the protein CSASGRGSNSPLHF. The gene calls are TRBV20-1 and TRBJ1-6; the D gene is possibly TRBD1 (5 bases). Trimming removed 3 bases from V and 6 bases from J, with 12 bases in between. CDR3 length: 14 amino acids. Germline V lookup: CDR1 DFQATT, CDR2 SNEGSKA (reference sequence).

This clonotype has just a few counts. This chain connects TRBV12-3 or TRBV12-4 to TRBJ2-5; D is unclear. The CDR3 runs 12 residues. V lost 5 bases, J lost 6 bases, and 10 bases lay in between. The CDR3 spells CASSPFMQTQYF. In DNA form, the CDR3 reads TGTGCCAGCAGTCCTTTTATGCAGACCCAGTACTTC.

A few counts support this clonotype. The gene calls are TRBV12-3 or TRBV12-4 and TRBJ1-2; perhaps TRBD1 as D (6 bases). The ends were cut back, 3 bases at V and 8 bases at J, with 13 bases in the middle. This CDR3 comprises 13 residues. The CDR3 reads CASSFGQGSGYTF. Here the CDR3 DNA reads TGTGCCAGCAGTTTTGGTCAGGGGAGCGGCTACACCTTC.

This clonotype was counted a few times. The genes are TRBV4-2 and TRBJ2-2, with a tentative D call TRBD2 (5 bases). CDR3 length: 19 amino acids. The germline V and J ends were trimmed by 5 bases and 4 bases, with 26 bases remaining between them. Germline V gene data show CDR1 as LGHNA and CDR2 as YNFKEQ. This chain's CDR3 is CASSARREQILVATGELFF. The CDR3 DNA sequence: TGTGCCAGCAGCGCACGCCGGGAACAGATATTAGTGGCCACCGGGGAGCTGTTTTTT.

The table lists this clonotype with many counts. The V gene is TRBV5-6, the J gene TRBJ1-1; no clear D. Trimming stripped 4 bases from V and 2 bases from J, with 9 bases between. This CDR3 is built from 13 residues. Germline V gene lookup returns CDR1 SGHDT and CDR2 YYEEEE. The CDR3 spells CASSGEANTEAFF. CDR3 sequence (DNA): TGTGCCAGCAGCGGGGAGGCCAACACTGAAGCTTTCTTT.

This clonotype turned up a few times. An end of the junction differs from the germline gene, which may be a read error. V and J are TRBV20-1 and TRBJ1-5; 8 bases agree with TRBD1. The CDR3 extends over 18 amino acids. Germline CDR1 is DFQATT and CDR2 is SNEGSKA (reference sequence). The CDR3 DNA follows: TGCTGTGCTAGTCTGGACAGGGACCCATTCTTGGGCAATCAGCCCCAGCATTTC. Amino acids: CCASLDRDPFLGNQPQHF.

The rearrangement links TRBV7-8 to TRBJ2-1, with 7 bases identical to TRBD1. V shed 2 bases, J shed 5 bases, and the junction held 3 bases outside the gene matches. The CDR3 has 14 amino acids. CDR1 and CDR2 (germline): SGHVS, FQNEAQ. The CDR3 nucleotides are TGTGCCAGCAGCTTATCTGGACAGGACAATGAGCAGTTCTTC. Protein: CASSLSGQDNEQFF.

This clonotype has a handful of counts. The chain links TRBV7-9 to TRBJ1-2, with D maybe TRBD1 (6 bases). The CDR3 totals 14 residues. Germline loops: CDR1 SEHNR, CDR2 FQNEAQ (reference sequence). The ends were cut back, 1 base at V and 8 bases at J, with 14 bases in the middle. The CDR3: CASSLVLGGAGYTF. In DNA form, the CDR3 reads TGTGCCAGCAGCTTAGTTCTCGGGGGCGCGGGCTACACCTTC.

V usage is TRBV20-1 and J usage is TRBJ2-2; D is perhaps TRBD2 (6 bases). CDR1 and CDR2 from the germline V gene are DFQATT and SNEGSKA (reference sequence). The V end was cut by 6 bases, the J end by 6 bases, with 14 bases between. The CDR3 covers 13 residues. The DNA for the CDR3 is TGCAGTGCGTTGAGCCCGGGGGCCGGGGAGCTGTTTTTT. This sequence encodes CSALSPGAGELFF.

This clonotype came up a few times. The chain recombines TRBV5-6 with TRBJ1-2; D is possibly TRBD1 (6 bases). Germline CDR1 reads SGHDT; CDR2 reads YYEEEE. The CDR3 sequence is 13 residues long. The V end lost 4 bases, the J end lost 6 bases, and 13 bases lay between the germline ends. In DNA, the CDR3 is TGTGCCAGCAGCGTGGACAGTTACCATGGCTACACCTTC. This sequence encodes CASSVDSYHGYTF.

V is TRBV15 and J is TRBJ2-7; 7 bases are a match to TRBD1. V was pared by 5 bases and J by 5 bases, with 6 bases of the junction left unmatched. CDR3 size: 13 residues. Germline lookup yields CDR1 LNHNV and CDR2 YYDKDF (reference sequence). This chain's CDR3 is CATSFRGGNEQYF. The CDR3 DNA reads TGTGCCACCAGCTTTAGAGGGGGCAACGAGCAGTACTTC.

This clonotype was observed a handful of times. The gene calls are TRBV20-1 and TRBJ2-5; D is unclear. The CDR3 spans 13 residues. Germline CDR1 is DFQATT and CDR2 is SNEGSKA (reference sequence). V was cut by 3 bases and J by 1 base, with 9 bases left in between. Here the CDR3 DNA reads TGCAGTGCTAGCGACGGAATCCAAGAGACCCAGTACTTC. As protein: CSASDGIQETQYF.

This clonotype was seen many times. The chain has TRBV7-2 and TRBJ2-2; D is unclear. CDR3 size: 15 residues. V shed 5 bases and J shed 0 bases, with 10 bases lying between them. Germline lookup yields CDR1 SGHTA and CDR2 FQGNSA. The CDR3 here is CASSPQRTNTGELFF. The DNA of the CDR3 is TGTGCCAGCAGCCCACAGAGGACGAACACCGGGGAGCTGTTTTTT.

This clonotype was detected ten times or more. J is TRBJ2-7 and V is TRBV7-2, with D possibly TRBD2 on 6 matching bases. The CDR3 is 15 residues long. Between the trimmed V and J ends, which lost 5 bases and 2 bases, there was a span of 16 bases. Germline CDR1 SGHTA, CDR2 FQGNSA. CDR3 nucleotides: TGTGCCAGCAGCGCGACTAGTACTTCTCCCTACGAGCAGTACTTC. It codes for CASSATSTSPYEQYF.

This chain uses TRBV11-2 with TRBJ1-1; 8 bases are a match to TRBD1. This CDR3 has 14 amino acids. Germline trimming cut 5 bases from V and 7 bases from J; bases unmatched to any gene: 9. Germline CDR1 is SGHAT and CDR2 is FQNNGV. The CDR3 loop reads CASSLDRARGEAFF. The CDR3, as DNA: TGTGCCAGCAGCCTGGACAGGGCTAGGGGTGAAGCTTTCTTT. Together with reference TRBV11-2 and TRBJ1-1, the CDR3 gives the full variable domain: EAGVAQSPRYKIIEKRQSVAFWCNPISGHATLYWYQQILGQGPKLLIQFQNNGVVDDSQLPKDRFSAERLKGVDSTLKIQPAKLEDSAVYLCASSLDRARGEAFFGQGTRLTVV.

The CDR3 sequence: CSAKRDSSTDTQYF. The CDR3 nucleotides read TGCAGTGCTAAAAGGGACAGTAGCACAGATACGCAGTATTTT. The rearrangement uses TRBV20-1 and TRBJ2-3; 7 nucleotides agree with TRBD1. The CDR3 spans 14 residues. The V gene's germline CDR1 is DFQATT and CDR2 SNEGSKA (reference sequence). The ends lost 4 bases at V and 0 bases at J; junction bases unmatched: 4.